One T cell receptor beta chain is described in this entry. Its matching antigen is unknown. The assay ran at deep level. The assay was immunoSEQ multiplex PCR, and TCRdb's table has in-frame clones only and misses some. The table records around 560,000 clones, 85% to 95% of them present only once. CD8 cells classed as naive were CD45RO-negative and positively selected for CCR7, excluding terminally differentiated effector memory CD45RA+ cells. The sample is drawn from a study of shared clonotypes between healthy human individuals. Whole-study context: Each donor had three CD4 naive, three CD4 memory, two CD8 naive and one CD8 memory plate.

Whole-study findings and limits: Only a few donors were included, so the genetic and exposure-history diversity represented was limited.

Trimming removed 0 bases from V and 5 bases from J, with 13 bases in between. This CDR3 is built from 15 residues. Germline loops: CDR1 SEHNR, CDR2 FQNEAQ (reference sequence). The chain links TRBV7-9 to TRBJ2-5; a possible D gene is TRBD2 (6 bases). The receptor was derived from a woman in her twenties or thirties in good health. The source material was naive CD8+ T cells sorted from blood. The CDR3 coding sequence is TGTGCCAGCAGCTTAGCAGGTGGGAGGTTGGAGACCCAGTACTTC. It codes for CASSLAGGRLETQYF.